This T cell receptor beta chain was obtained from a study of early T cells in non-severe SARS-CoV-2 infection. TCRdb analysed the 5' RACE reads with MiXCR anew, one entry per CDR3 protein. The data hold about 90,000 distinct CDR3 sequences, with approximately 12% observed a single time. V gave up 0 bases and J gave up 9 bases, with 12 bases separating them. The CDR3 is made up of 14 amino acids. The germline gives CDR1 MNHNY, CDR2 SVGAGI (reference sequence). This clonotype is categorized as medium-sized. The rearrangement uses TRBV6-6 and TRBJ2-1; perhaps TRBD1 as D (7 bases). The sample was whole blood, taken at baseline. The TCR originated in an adult who was a healthcare worker with PCR-confirmed SARS-CoV-2 infection or an uninfected control (not recorded which). CDR3 sequence reads: CASSYSIQGGEQFF. DNA of the CDR3: TGTGCCAGCAGTTACTCTATTCAGGGGGGTGAGCAGTTCTTC.